These T cell receptor beta chains were read from a single sample in a study of blood T cells in healthy people across ages. One entry per CDR3 protein results from TCRdb running MiXCR on the 5' RACE reads. The sample lists 800,000 or so distinct CDR3 sequences, around two thirds seen once, with 25% to 30% in the top ten. The material sequenced was blood. The source is a man aged 30 to 39 in good health. CDR3s include the opening cysteine and the closing phenylalanine or tryptophan. D genes are given only for firm matches. The size entry is marked missing in some rows and otherwise reads once, few, many or a size class.

j_call | v_call | d_call | clone_size | cdr3_aa | cdr3_nt
TRBJ2-5 | TRBV7-2 | TRBD2 | NA | CASSLVGTSPYQETQYF | TGTGCCAGCAGCTTAGTCGGGACTAGCCCGTACCAAGAGACCCAGTACTTC
TRBJ1-2 | TRBV3-1 | NA | NA | CASSTQGLNYGYTF | TGTGCCAGCAGCACACAGGGATTGAACTATGGCTACACCTTC
TRBJ1-1 | TRBV4-2 | NA | NA | CASSQDLSEAFF | TGTGCCAGCAGCCAAGATCTCTCTGAAGCTTTCTTT
TRBJ1-6 | TRBV7-6 | NA | few | CASSFSPVQGGGSPLHF | TGTGCCAGCAGCTTCTCCCCGGTACAGGGAGGCGGTTCACCCCTCCACTTT
TRBJ2-1 | TRBV5-1 | TRBD2 | NA | CASSWRGAYNEQFF | TGCGCCAGCAGCTGGCGGGGGGCCTACAATGAGCAGTTCTTC
TRBJ1-2 | TRBV5-6 | TRBD1 | NA | CASSFGQGLANGYTF | TGTGCCAGCAGCTTCGGACAGGGCCTGGCAAATGGCTACACCTTC
TRBJ2-7 | TRBV11-2 | TRBD1 | NA | CASSSLQGRYYEQYF | TGTGCCAGCAGCTCTCTACAGGGGCGATACTACGAGCAGTACTTC
TRBJ2-5 | TRBV6-6 | TRBD1 | few | CASGGQLLQETQYF | TGTGCCAGCGGGGGACAGCTATTACAAGAGACCCAGTACTTC
TRBJ2-7 | TRBV12-3/TRBV12-4 | NA | NA | CASSLSPGATYEQYF | TGTGCCAGCAGCCTAAGCCCGGGGGCCACCTACGAGCAGTACTTC
TRBJ2-5 | TRBV12-3/TRBV12-4 | NA | NA | CARSGETQYF | TGTGCCAGATCAGGGGAGACCCAGTACTTC
TRBJ2-5 | TRBV19 | NA | few | CASSSSDPKQRTQYF | TGTGCCAGTAGTTCTTCGGACCCGAAACAGAGGACCCAGTACTTC
TRBJ2-7 | TRBV4-1 | TRBD1 | few | CASSQEPGQGAYEQYF | TGCGCCAGCAGCCAAGAACCGGGACAGGGGGCTTACGAGCAGTACTTC
TRBJ2-4 | TRBV5-5 | NA | NA | CASSNLGGKKNSQYF | TGTGCCAGCTCCAACCTGGGGGGCAAAAAAAACAGTCAGTACTTC